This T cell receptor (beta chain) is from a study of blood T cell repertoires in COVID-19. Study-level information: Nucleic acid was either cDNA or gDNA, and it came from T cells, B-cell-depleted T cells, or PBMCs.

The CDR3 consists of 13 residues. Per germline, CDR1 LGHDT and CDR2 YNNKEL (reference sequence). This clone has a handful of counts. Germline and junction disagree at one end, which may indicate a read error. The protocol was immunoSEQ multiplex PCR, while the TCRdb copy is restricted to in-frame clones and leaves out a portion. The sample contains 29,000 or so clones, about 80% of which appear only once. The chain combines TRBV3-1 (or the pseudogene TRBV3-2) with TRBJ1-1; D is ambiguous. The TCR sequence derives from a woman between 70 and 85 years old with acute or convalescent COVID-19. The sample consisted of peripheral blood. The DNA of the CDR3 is TGTGCCAGCAGCGAAGACTGGAACACTGAAGCTTTCTTT. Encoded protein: CASSEDWNTEAFF.